A single TCR beta chain is shown here with its context. Its antigen target is currently unknown. This sample is part of a study of cytomegalovirus exposure and HLA in healthy donors (dated by TCRdb to about 2017). About the study as a whole: According to an earlier analysis of 587 of the donors, 150 million to 200 million T cells yielded 117 million unique TCR beta sequences and approximately 300 Gb of sequence data. An early release that covered 640 HLA-typed donors contained approximately 320 gigabases of sequencing data and some 87 million unique TCR sequences. The genetic ancestry cluster associated with self-reported Caucasian donors included about 81% of the roughly 380 genotyped donors. The aim of the study was to test whether cataloging public T cell receptors could identify signatures of past pathogen exposure. The study profiled the T cell repertoires of about 720 subjects by immunosequencing and related them to cytomegalovirus serostatus. Besides the first cohort of roughly 700 subjects, a separate validation cohort made up of over a hundred different subjects was used. To predict cytomegalovirus infection status, the study brought together high-throughput TCR immunosequencing, statistical association of individual TCRs with disease status, and machine learning. To study patterns of TCR occurrence, a later analysis re-analyzed previously published TCR beta repertoires from 550 to 800 donors and added high-resolution HLA genotyping. Rather than using new phenotypic data, the later analysis identified candidate immune exposures from TCR beta sequences and from how often those sequences occurred across donors. To decide whether each TCR beta V gene segment behaved as functional or pseudogenic, an earlier analysis of approximately 620 of the donors relied on high-throughput TCR beta sequencing. Donor age, sex, ethnicity and CMV serostatus were compiled alongside the repertoire data. Genome-wide SNP genotypes for about 65% of the 666 donors were used in a later genetic analysis, which treated that subset as a discovery cohort. Every repertoire in the discovery cohort had been generated on one and the same sequencing platform. Class I and class II HLA loci were covered by the typing at four-digit resolution. Typing coverage varied by locus: roughly 620-640 donors for A, B, C, DRB1 and DQB1; 522 for DQA1; more than 600 for DPA1; some 470 for DPB1. A few DR-DQ haplotypes were treated as single units for association and clustering because of strong linkage in the cohort. On average, 235,054 unique TCR beta nucleotide sequences were sequenced per donor among a few hundred genotyped donors of the cohort, with roughly 18% of those sequences being non-productive. Study-wide conclusions, independent of this receptor: A cluster of highly shared sequence variants was judged likely to represent a technical artifact of the sequencing pipeline. A later analysis found that HLA-associated TCR beta chains were more clonally expanded and had lower generation probabilities than equally common non-associated chains. The study listed 150 to 200 TCR beta chains as associated with cytomegalovirus. Broadly in line with IMGT annotations, most TCR beta V segments showed up in productive rearrangements about 87% or about 30% of the time in an earlier analysis of 587 of the donors. Correlated functional status among segregating V segments might reflect linkage disequilibrium, but an unknown experimental factor could not be ruled out. Most CMV-associated TCR beta chains appeared to be HLA-restricted in a later analysis, and the HLA associations seemed to be driven largely by CMV exposure. The authors suggested that the approach could potentially be generalized to other disease states and immunological phenotypes. In a later genetic analysis, a missense DCLRE1C variant was associated with V-gene and J-gene trimming of TCR beta chains, and the association was replicated in an independent cohort. Most TCR sequences were observed very rarely across donors, whereas some public TCRs were present in many individuals. Because the 87-base-pair reads could not distinguish some IMGT-functional V segments, including TRBV6-2 and TRBV6-3, those segments were excluded. According to a later analysis, TCR association rates differed among HLA loci, with DRB1 alleles showing the most associated TCRs and HLA-C alleles showing the fewest. The earlier analysis of 587 of the donors excluded approximately 15 rarely observed V segments, including chromosome 9 orphons, because counts were too low. Immune exposure information for the cohort was limited to CMV serostatus. In a later genetic analysis, fewer N-insertions in productive TCRs were reported among donors in an Asian-associated ancestry cluster than the roughly 670-donor mean. Specific HLA alleles were associated with 15,000 to 20,000 TCR beta sequences at a false discovery rate of 0.05 in a later analysis. Because some donors lacked HLA typing at each locus, the association tests relied only on the typed subset. A further reported finding was that TCR beta sequences accurately predicted the HLA-A and HLA-B alleles for most subjects in the first cohort. A few of the identified cytomegalovirus-associated TCR beta chains were confirmed in vitro to be specific for cytomegalovirus antigens. Only TCR beta chains were sequenced in this cohort, and the absence of alpha or paired-chain data limited detectable features. According to a later analysis, parvovirus B19, influenza, CMV and Epstein-Barr virus appeared linked to several top co-occurrence clusters. When HLA alleles, especially DR and DQ, strongly co-occurred, attributing TCR associations to individual alleles was difficult. The classifier was reported to diagnose cytomegalovirus status with high specificity and sensitivity in both the original cohort and the validation cohort. Sequencing depth was assumed to be roughly uniform across donors in the presence/absence analyses, though that assumption may not hold.

The cohort consisted of 600 to 750 healthy bone marrow donors. At the time of sampling, all cohort members were nominally healthy, though unrecorded immune exposures were likely present. The donor tested CMV seronegative, placing the donor among the 300 to 450 seronegative members of the cohort. A peripheral blood sample was provided by each donor, and peripheral blood mononuclear cells were used for TCR beta sequencing. Genomic DNA was extracted from the blood cell samples with the Qiagen DNeasy Blood Extraction Kit. Library preparation employed the immunoSEQ multiplex PCR assay. For the multiplex PCR, a mixture combining 60 forward primers for TCR Vbeta segments and 13 reverse primers for TCR Jbeta segments was used. The CDR3 region of rearranged TCR beta genes was amplified from genomic DNA with a multiplex PCR assay. The Illumina HiSeq System was used to sequence the amplified TCR beta libraries as 87-base-pair reads. Regarding the original processing steps: In a later analysis, 80 million or so unique TCR beta chains were counted across the 650 to 700 repertoires, and around 10 million of these chains were shared by at least two donors. A nearest-neighbor algorithm error-corrected the raw reads and collapsed the reads into unique sequences, merging closely related sequences to remove PCR and sequencing errors. To assign V, D and J gene segments, CDR3 sequences were aligned to IMGT reference sequences. For a sequence to be retained, a match of at least six nucleotides to both a V gene segment and a J gene segment was required. Rearrangements were called productive when the CDR3 lacked stop codons and stayed in frame with V and J; all others were non-productive. CDR3 was defined according to IMGT convention as the region running from the second conserved V-encoded cysteine to the conserved J-encoded phenylalanine. The earlier analysis of about 640 of the donors excluded any sequence lacking an unambiguous match to a single V gene segment. An earlier analysis of fewer than 750 of the donors called V segments functional above 56.7% productive rearrangements and segregating when the between-donor standard deviation exceeded 5%. A statistical classification framework was built for diagnosing cytomegalovirus status from the catalog of TCR beta chain sequences. In a later analysis, V and J genes were assigned by comparing TCR nucleotide sequences against IMGT/GENE-DB human TR gene sequences. The TCRdist pipeline was used in a later analysis to assign CDR3 sequences and most-parsimonious VDJ recombination scenarios. A later analysis defined each TCR beta chain by its CDR3 amino acid sequence plus V-gene family, and excluded reads lacking a unique V-gene family. In a later analysis, 450 to 600 highly shared, low-generation-probability nucleotide sequences were removed to address suspected cross-contamination and a sequencing artifact. For each public chain, a later analysis derived a clonal expansion index from normalized ranks of inferred template counts within each repertoire. Generation probabilities in a later analysis came from a VDJ recombination model fitted to out-of-frame rearrangements, and those results were checked against IGoR. In a later analysis, hypergeometric tests were used to score TCR-TCR, TCR-HLA and TCR-CMV co-occurrence, with a repertoire-size bias correction applied to TCR pairs. In a later analysis, false discovery rates were estimated by permuting HLA or CMV assignments 20 times. In a later analysis, co-occurring TCRs were grouped using DBSCAN, and TCRdist sequence similarity was added for clustering within HLA-allele-positive subsets. For co-occurrence clustering, repertoires with fewer than 30,000 or more than 120,000 public chains were excluded, along with 5 or 6 repertoires with anomalous nucleotide sharing. Sourced from immuneACCESS, this table was stored by TCRdb with only in-frame sequences that have V and J called. A share of the clones is absent; for the studies checked, an unresolved V gene accounts for under half, and the remainder has no known explanation. V, J and clone size were drawn from that table, and D and trimming were deduced from the DNA. The table held for this sample gives around 110,000 clones. The ten largest account for 3.7% of the sample.

The CDR3, from cysteine to phenylalanine, totals 17 residues. Only the CDR3 region is kept as DNA, spanning 51 bases read in frame from base 1. The germline V gene gives CDR1 as SGHRS and CDR2 as YFSETQ. V and J are trimmed by 3 bases and 4 bases, and the gene matches miss 14 bases of the junction. The sample consisted of PBMCs. The chain is assembled from TRBV5-1 and TRBJ1-2; TRBD1 lines up with 8 middle nucleotides. The receptor's source is a man aged 25 to 40 in good health and CMV-seronegative. The CDR3 loop reads CASSSTPGQGVIYGYTF. The DNA is TGCGCCAGCAGCTCGACCCCTGGACAGGGTGTAATCTATGGCTACACCTTC.